This TCR beta chain was profiled in a study of patients and donors after allogeneic stem cell transplantation. Germline V gene lookup returns CDR1 SQVTM and CDR2 ANQGSEA. Between the trimmed V and J ends, which lost 8 bases and 0 bases, there was a span of 11 bases. The CDR3 extends over 13 amino acids. TCRdb redid the calling of the RT-PCR reads with MiXCR, one entry per CDR3 protein. The sample consists of fewer than 180,000 distinct CDR3 sequences, about 36% of them appearing once. The chain uses TRBV29-1 and TRBJ1-3, with D perhaps matching TRBD1 (6 bases). This receptor was taken from a human donor who was either an allogeneic HSCT recipient or a stem cell or donor lymphocyte infusion donor (not recorded which). It is not recorded whose cells these are; they may come from a transplant donor. Material: blood, either unsorted or a sorted T cell fraction (not recorded which). The CDR3 DNA reads TGCAGCTACTCACAGGGCTCTGGAAACACCATATATTTT. Amino acids: CSYSQGSGNTIYF.